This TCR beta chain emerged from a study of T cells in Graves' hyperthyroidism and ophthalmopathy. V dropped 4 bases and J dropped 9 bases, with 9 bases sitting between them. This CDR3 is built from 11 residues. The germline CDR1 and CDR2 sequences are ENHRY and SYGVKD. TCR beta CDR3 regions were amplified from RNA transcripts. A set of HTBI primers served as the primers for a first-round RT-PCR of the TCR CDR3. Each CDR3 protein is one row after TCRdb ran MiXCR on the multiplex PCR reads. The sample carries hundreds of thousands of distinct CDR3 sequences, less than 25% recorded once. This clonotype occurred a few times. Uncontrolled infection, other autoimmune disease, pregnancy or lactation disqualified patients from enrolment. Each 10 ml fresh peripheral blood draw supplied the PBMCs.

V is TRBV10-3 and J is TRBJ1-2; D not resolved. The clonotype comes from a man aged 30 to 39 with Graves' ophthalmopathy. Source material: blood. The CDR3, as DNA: TGTGCCATCAGTGTCGGGCGGAGCTACACCTTC. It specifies CAISVGRSYTF.